This entry lists 13 T cell receptor beta chains sequenced from one sample in a study of regulatory T cells in long-lasting Graves disease. Noted time point: newly diagnosed GD, antithyroid drugs for less than 3 months. Generation of the TCR library employed RNA extracted from PBMCs. Sequencing libraries for TCR beta were prepared with iRepertoire HTBI primers and Arm-PCR of CDR3 regions. TCRdb passed the multiplex PCR reads through MiXCR, listing each CDR3 protein once. The sample holds more than 400,000 distinct CDR3 sequences; about a sixth are singletons and the top ten take about 10%. The data also belong to a second study, concerning T cells in Graves' hyperthyroidism and ophthalmopathy.

This specimen consisted of peripheral blood mononuclear cells (PBMCs), obtained at new diagnosis, from a patient treated with antithyroid drugs. The receptor source for this set is a woman in her twenties or thirties with Graves disease.

This clonotype was counted once. The rearrangement joins TRBV28 to TRBJ2-1; 11 positions match TRBD2. The CDR3 contains 24 residues. Per germline, CDR1 MDHEN and CDR2 SYDVKM. J was trimmed by 9 bases and V by 1 base; bases with no gene match: 32. CDR3 amino acids: CASSLFVTSGKALEFSYALGEQFF. The CDR3 DNA sequence: TGTGCCAGCAGTTTATTTGTGACTAGCGGGAAGGCTTTGGAGTTTAGTTACGCTCTCGGTGAGCAGTTCTTC.

In this sample, this clonotype turned up many times. This rearrangement joins TRBV30 to TRBJ1-2, with D uncertain. V dropped 1 base and J dropped 0 bases, with 9 bases sitting between them. The CDR3 consists of 14 residues. Germline V gene sequence: CDR1 GTSNPN, CDR2 SVGIG (reference sequence). CDR3 residues: CAWSGARTNYGYTF. DNA of the CDR3: TGTGCCTGGAGTGGCGCCAGAACTAACTATGGCTACACCTTC.

J is TRBJ2-1 and V is TRBV14; 14 nucleotides align to TRBD2. V lost 4 bases to trimming and J lost 5 bases; unmatched junction nucleotides: 4. The CDR3 length is 16 residues. The germline CDR1 and CDR2 sequences are SGHDN and FVKESK. The CDR3 reads CASSLGLAGVDNEQFF. The CDR3 nucleotides are TGTGCCAGCAGCCTGGGACTAGCGGGAGTTGACAATGAGCAGTTCTTC.

V usage is TRBV29-1 and J usage is TRBJ1-1, with TRBD1 identical over 8 bases. V gave up 3 bases and J gave up 10 bases; unmatched junction bases: 7. Germline lookup yields CDR1 SQVTM and CDR2 ANQGSEA. This CDR3 contains 12 residues. This CDR3 is CSVEGQALGAFF. Here the CDR3 DNA reads TGCAGCGTTGAGGGACAGGCTTTAGGAGCTTTCTTT. The whole variable domain, remainder taken from reference TRBV29-1 and TRBJ1-1, is SAVISQKPSRDICQRGTSLTIQCQVDSQVTMMFWYRQQPGQSLTLIATANQGSEATYESGFVIDKFPISRPNLTFSTLTVSNMSPEDSSIYLCSVEGQALGAFFGQGTRLTVV.

This clonotype was observed a few times. One base away lies a much larger clone, so this may be a sequencing read error. This chain uses TRBV11-2 with TRBJ2-5, with 15 bases fitting TRBD2. Germline values: CDR1 SGHAT, CDR2 FQNNGV. The CDR3 extends over 19 amino acids. The CDR3 bases are TGTGCCAGCAGCTACTCCGGGACTAGCGGGAGGTACAGACAAGAGGCCCAGTACTTC. This codes for CASSYSGTSGRYRQEAQYF.

This clonotype has at least ten counts. The V gene is TRBV27, the J gene TRBJ2-1; D gene ambiguous. V was cut by 5 bases and J by 8 bases, with 10 bases left in between. Germline V lookup: CDR1 MNHEY, CDR2 SMNVEV (reference sequence). This CDR3 comprises 12 residues. DNA for the CDR3: TGTGCCAGCAGTGCCTCAAGGTATGAGCAGTTCTTC. Its translation is CASSASRYEQFF.

At least ten counts were recorded for this clonotype. The V gene is TRBV20-1, the J gene TRBJ2-7; a weak D match, TRBD1 (6 bases). CDR1 is DFQATT, CDR2 SNEGSKA, per germline (reference sequence). The length of the CDR3 is 14 residues. Between the trimmed V and J ends, which lost 3 bases and 0 bases, there was a span of 12 bases. The CDR3 here is CSASADRSSYEQYF. The CDR3 DNA follows: TGCAGTGCTAGTGCAGACAGGAGCTCCTACGAGCAGTACTTC.

This clonotype has more than one count but fewer than ten. This chain connects TRBV29-1 to TRBJ2-3, with TRBD1 matching 7 bases. V lost 4 bases and J lost 8; bases outside the gene matches: 15. The germline CDR1 and CDR2 sequences are SQVTM and ANQGSEA. CDR3 length: 15 residues. The CDR3 sequence: CSVGLSGTDSITQYF. The CDR3 DNA is TGCAGCGTTGGTTTGTCCGGGACAGACAGTATTACGCAGTATTTT.

This clonotype was seen ten or more times. The genes are TRBV6-1 and TRBJ2-7, with D unclear. V was shortened by 2 bases and J by 3 bases, with 17 bases between the two germline ends. The CDR3 spans 16 residues. CDR1 is MNHNS, CDR2 SASEGT, per germline. The DNA for the CDR3 is TGTGCCAGCAGTGAATTTGTCGAGACATCATACTACGAGCAGTACTTC. It is translated as CASSEFVETSYYEQYF.

V and J are TRBV7-2 and TRBJ1-3; no clear D. Germline CDR1 and CDR2: SGHTA and FQGNSA. The CDR3 runs 15 residues. Deletions cut 1 base from V and 4 bases from J, with 11 bases between. The CDR3, as DNA: TGTGCCAGCAGCTTAGATGGGTTGTGGGGAAACACCATATATTTT. Amino acids: CASSLDGLWGNTIYF.

This chain joins TRBV6-2 or TRBV6-3 and TRBJ2-7, with D possibly matching TRBD1 (5 bases). The CDR3 has 13 amino acids. With 5 bases removed from V and 3 bases from J, the gap between germline ends came to 11 bases. Per the germline V gene, CDR1 is MNHEY and CDR2 is SVGEGT. The CDR3 DNA follows: TGTGCCAGCAGTGCGACAGTTGACTACGAGCAGTACTTC. This codes for CASSATVDYEQYF.

Ten or more counts support this clonotype. The genes are TRBV28 and TRBJ1-2; D is unclear. Per germline, CDR1 MDHEN and CDR2 SYDVKM. The CDR3 contains 13 residues. V gave up 8 bases and J gave up 4 bases, with 14 bases separating them. The CDR3 spells CASYSSATYGYTF. In nucleotides, the CDR3 is TGTGCCAGCTATTCATCTGCGACCTATGGCTACACCTTC.

The sample holds a few counts of this clonotype. V usage is TRBV28 and J usage is TRBJ2-7; D tentatively reads TRBD1 or TRBD2 (5 bases each). CDR1 MDHEN and CDR2 SYDVKM come from the germline V gene. The V end lost 5 bases, the J end lost 2 bases, and 10 bases lay between the germline ends. The CDR3 loop spans 13 amino acids. CDR3 in amino acids: CASSMGPTYEQYF. The DNA of the CDR3 is TGTGCCAGCAGTATGGGACCTACCTACGAGCAGTACTTC.